The source of this T cell receptor beta chain is a study of spatial heterogeneity in lung cancer. For the study at large: The study consistently detected more beta-chain than alpha-chain sequences.

This clonotype showed up many times. Its antigen is not known. Time point noted: sample taken at primary tumor resection. Tumor, nontumor lung or frozen PBMC supplied whole RNA that was sequenced unsorted. Each molecule of TCR cDNA was tagged with one unique molecular identifier. TCRdb analysed the 5' RACE reads with MiXCR anew, one entry per CDR3 protein. The data hold under 10,000 distinct CDR3 sequences, with 5% to 5.5% observed a single time. Study-level findings and limits: Blood carried ubiquitous expanded tumor TCRs more at resection than follow-up.

CDR1 and CDR2 from the germline V gene are LGHDT and YNNKEL (reference sequence). This CDR3 is 16 amino acids long. V lost 4 bases and J 2 bases, leaving 15 bases between the germline ends. This chain joins TRBV3-1 and TRBJ1-5; weak D call: TRBD1 (5 bases). The sequences come from PBMCs, collected at surgery. The clonotype was recovered from a male donor with early-stage non-small cell lung cancer. The CDR3 sequence: CASSPLGGIGNQPQHF. In DNA, the CDR3 is TGTGCCAGCAGCCCCCTGGGGGGAATAGGCAATCAGCCCCAGCATTTT.